This T cell receptor beta chain was identified in a study of response to subunit inactivated influenza vaccine. As for this clonotype: Its antigen is undetermined. A much larger clonotype is one base distant, so this may be a read error.

This CDR3 is 14 amino acids long. Germline-derived CDR1 and CDR2 are MNHEY and SVGAGI. TCRdb itself ran the RT-PCR reads through MiXCR, one entry per CDR3 protein. This sample carries about 530,000 distinct CDR3 sequences, 10% to 15% of them seen once, and the ten largest clones take roughly 14%. Findings of the study overall: Authors suggested each seasonal flu vaccination may recruit only limited numbers of new T cells.

The starting material was PBMCs from blood, obtained roughly 45 days after vaccination. The rearrangement joins TRBV6-5 to TRBJ2-7, with a possible D match to TRBD1 (5 bases). The receptor comes from a man in his fifties or sixties who received an inactivated influenza vaccine. The CDR3 bases are TGTGCCAGCAGTTACCGGCAGGGCTCCTACGATCAGTACTTC. Its protein product is CASSYRQGSYDQYF.